This T cell receptor beta chain was captured in a study of blood T cell repertoires in COVID-19. The V segment lost 0 bases and the J segment 4 bases; nucleotides outside the gene matches: 5. The CDR3 has 16 residues. Germline-derived CDR1 and CDR2 are LGHDT and YNNKEL (reference sequence). The method was immunoSEQ multiplex PCR; TCRdb's version includes in-frame clones alone and lacks a portion of them. Among under 500,000 clones listed, about 85% were seen once. In this sample, this clone turned up once. The sequenced material came from PBMCs or T cells enriched from blood (not recorded which). The chain employs TRBV3-1 (or the pseudogene TRBV3-2) and TRBJ2-5; 10 positions agree with TRBD1. This TCR derives from a woman under 30 with acute COVID-19. The chain's CDR3 is CASSQDSTGGLETQYF. DNA for the CDR3: TGTGCCAGCAGCCAAGATTCGACAGGGGGCTTAGAGACCCAGTACTTC.